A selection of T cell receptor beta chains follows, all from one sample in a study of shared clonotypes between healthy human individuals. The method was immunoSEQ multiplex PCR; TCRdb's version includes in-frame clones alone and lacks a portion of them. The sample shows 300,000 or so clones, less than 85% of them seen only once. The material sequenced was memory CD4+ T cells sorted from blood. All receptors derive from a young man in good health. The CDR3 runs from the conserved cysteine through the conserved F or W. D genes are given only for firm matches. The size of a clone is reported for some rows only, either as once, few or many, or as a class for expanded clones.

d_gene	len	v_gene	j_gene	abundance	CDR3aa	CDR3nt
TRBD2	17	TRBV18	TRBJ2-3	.	CASSPTVLAGDTDTQYF	TGTGCCAGCTCACCAACCGTTCTAGCGGGAGACACAGATACGCAGTATTTT
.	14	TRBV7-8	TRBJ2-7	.	CASSLRTKLYEQYF	TGTGCCAGCAGCCTCCGAACTAAACTCTACGAGCAGTACTTC
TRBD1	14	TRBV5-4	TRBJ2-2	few	CASGQGMSTGELFF	TGTGCCAGCGGACAGGGGATGTCCACCGGGGAGCTGTTTTTT
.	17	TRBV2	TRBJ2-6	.	CASTPGRIISGANVLTF	TGTGCCAGCACTCCGGGACGGATAATTTCTGGGGCCAACGTCCTGACTTTC
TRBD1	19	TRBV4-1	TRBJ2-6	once	CASSQDNRGLSSGANVLTF	TGCGCCAGCAGCCAAGACAACAGGGGGCTTAGCTCTGGGGCCAACGTCCTGACTTTC
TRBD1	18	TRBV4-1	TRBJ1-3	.	CASSQETRAGGFGNTIYF	TGCGCCAGCAGCCAAGAGACCCGGGCAGGGGGATTTGGAAACACCATATATTTT
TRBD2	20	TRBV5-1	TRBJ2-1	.	CASSLPSGRATRSSYNEQFF	TGCGCCAGCAGCCTACCTAGCGGGAGGGCCACTAGGAGTTCCTACAATGAGCAGTTCTTC
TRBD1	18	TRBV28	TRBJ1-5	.	CASSPTGGQRYSNQPQHF	TGTGCCAGCAGTCCCACAGGGGGACAGCGTTATAGCAATCAGCCCCAGCATTTT
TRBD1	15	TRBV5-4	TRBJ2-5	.	CASSRTGEIGETQYF	TGTGCCAGCAGCCGCACAGGGGAAATTGGGGAGACCCAGTACTTC
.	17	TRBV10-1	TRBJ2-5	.	CASIPPPPGHRLETQYF	TGCGCCAGCATCCCCCCCCCGCCGGGACATCGCCTTGAGACCCAGTACTTC
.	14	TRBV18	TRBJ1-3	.	CASSPQPQGNTIYF	TGTGCCAGCTCACCACAACCCCAGGGAAACACCATATATTTT
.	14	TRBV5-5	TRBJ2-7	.	CASSFTGIIYEQYF	TGTGCCAGCAGCTTTACAGGGATAATTTACGAGCAGTACTTC
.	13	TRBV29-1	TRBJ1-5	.	CSVGKGSNQPQHF	TGCAGCGTGGGAAAAGGAAGCAATCAGCCCCAGCATTTT
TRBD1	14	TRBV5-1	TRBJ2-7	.	CASSMGQGGNWQYF	TGCGCCAGCAGCATGGGACAGGGGGGCAATTGGCAGTACTTC
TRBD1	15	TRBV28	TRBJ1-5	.	CASSSPGQLNQPQHF	TGTGCCAGCAGCTCCCCGGGACAGCTTAATCAGCCCCAGCATTTT
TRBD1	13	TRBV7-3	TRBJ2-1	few	CASSLDRDNEQFF	TGTGCCAGCAGCTTGGACAGGGACAATGAGCAGTTCTTC
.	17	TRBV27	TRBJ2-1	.	CASSDSRHGMGYNEQFF	TGTGCCAGCAGCGACAGTAGGCATGGAATGGGATACAATGAGCAGTTCTTC
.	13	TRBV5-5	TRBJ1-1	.	CASSLRGNTEAFF	TGTGCCAGCAGCTTGAGAGGGAACACTGAAGCTTTCTTT
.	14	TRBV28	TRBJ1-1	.	CASSLVLTGREAFF	TGTGCCAGCAGTTTAGTTTTAACGGGCCGTGAAGCTTTCTTT
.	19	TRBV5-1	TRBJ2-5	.	CASRAPGIGDRSYQETQYF	TGCGCCAGCAGAGCCCCCGGGATAGGCGACAGGTCGTACCAAGAGACCCAGTACTTC
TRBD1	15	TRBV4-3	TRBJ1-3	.	CASSSRQGGADTIYF	TGCGCCAGCAGCTCCCGACAGGGTGGAGCGGACACCATATATTTT
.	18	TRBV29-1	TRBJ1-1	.	CSVEGRGVRGDTNTEAFF	TGCAGCGTTGAAGGGCGGGGGGTTCGTGGCGACACTAACACTGAAGCTTTCTTT
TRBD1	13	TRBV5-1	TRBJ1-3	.	CASSRTGANTIYF	TGCGCCAGCAGCCGGACAGGCGCAAACACCATATATTTT
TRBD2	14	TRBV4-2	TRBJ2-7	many	CASSQDTSGYEQYF	TGTGCCAGCAGCCAAGATACTAGCGGCTACGAGCAGTACTTC
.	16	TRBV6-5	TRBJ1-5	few	CASSYSIPENDQPQHF	TGTGCCAGCAGTTACTCGATCCCGGAAAATGATCAGCCCCAGCATTTT
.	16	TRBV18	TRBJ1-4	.	CASSLTSGPTNEKLFF	TGTGCCAGCTCACTAACTTCGGGGCCAACTAATGAAAAACTGTTTTTT
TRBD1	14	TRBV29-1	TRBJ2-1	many	CSVRDRGWDNEQFF	TGCAGCGTTCGGGACAGGGGATGGGACAATGAGCAGTTCTTC
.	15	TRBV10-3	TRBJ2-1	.	CAIRPVGGLYNEQFF	TGTGCCATCAGGCCAGTGGGGGGGCTTTACAATGAGCAGTTCTTC
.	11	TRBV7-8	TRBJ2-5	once	CASRIMETQYF	TGTGCCAGCAGAATAATGGAGACCCAGTACTTC
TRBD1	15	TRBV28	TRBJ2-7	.	CASNPDRGLYYEQYF	TGTGCCAGCAACCCGGACAGGGGGCTTTACTACGAGCAGTACTTC
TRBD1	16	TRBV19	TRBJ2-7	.	CASSIPGRGARGEQYF	TGTGCCAGTAGTATACCGGGACGGGGAGCCAGGGGGGAGCAGTACTTC
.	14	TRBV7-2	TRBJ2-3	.	CASSLDPPPDTQYF	TGTGCCAGCAGCCTAGACCCACCCCCAGATACGCAGTATTTT
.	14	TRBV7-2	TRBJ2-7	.	CASSYLRDVDEQYF	TGTGCCAGCAGCTACCTGCGGGATGTCGACGAGCAGTACTTC
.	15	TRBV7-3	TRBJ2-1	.	CASSLRGGSGNEQFF	TGTGCCAGCAGCTTACGAGGGGGAAGCGGCAATGAGCAGTTCTTC
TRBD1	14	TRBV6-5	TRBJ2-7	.	CASRPGQPTYEQYF	TGTGCCAGCAGGCCGGGACAGCCGACCTACGAGCAGTACTTC
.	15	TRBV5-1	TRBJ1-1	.	CASSNVSMGDTEAFF	TGCGCCAGCAGCAATGTATCCATGGGGGACACTGAAGCTTTCTTT